The sequence of this T cell receptor (beta chain) was determined in a study of T-cell memory formation after mild COVID-19. Across the study: TCR clusters were mostly donor specific.

The authors produced TCR alpha and TCR beta cDNA libraries with sample barcodes and UMIs by 5'RACE using constant-segment primers. A single record per CDR3 protein comes from TCRdb applying MiXCR to the 5' RACE reads. Of over 150,000 distinct CDR3 sequences detected, 20% to 25% appear once; the ten largest clones hold roughly 23%. Germline V lookup: CDR1 MNHEY, CDR2 SVGAGI. This CDR3 has 13 residues. Trimming pared 3 bases from V and 7 bases from J, leaving 9 bases between. Study-level points and caveats: Some clones that responded were present in memory (sampled pre-infection), which suggests cross-reactive memory joined. There was a balanced CD4/CD8 profile in clones contracting day 15 to 85, and later expanders leaned CD4+.

Regarding this clonotype: Its target is not known.

The chain employs TRBV6-5 and TRBJ2-2; no reliable D call. This sequence was found in an adult woman who had mild COVID-19 (a few samples of this study predate the infection). Cell type and time point are not known. Sequencing input: PBMCs or a T cell subset sorted from them (not recorded which). As DNA, the CDR3 is TGTGCCAGCAGTTATTGGGTTGACGGGGAGCTGTTTTTT. Protein product: CASSYWVDGELFF.